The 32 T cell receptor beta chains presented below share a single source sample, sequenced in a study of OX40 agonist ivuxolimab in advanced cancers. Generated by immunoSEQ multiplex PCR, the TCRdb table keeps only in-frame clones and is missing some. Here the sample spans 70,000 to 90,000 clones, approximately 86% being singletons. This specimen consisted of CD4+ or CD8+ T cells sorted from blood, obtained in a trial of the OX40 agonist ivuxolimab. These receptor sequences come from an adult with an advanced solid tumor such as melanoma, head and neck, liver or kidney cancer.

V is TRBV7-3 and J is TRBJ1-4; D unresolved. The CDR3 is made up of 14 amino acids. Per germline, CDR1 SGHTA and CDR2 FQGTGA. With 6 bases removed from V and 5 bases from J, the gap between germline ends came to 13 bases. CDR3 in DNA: TGTGCCAGCAGTCCGACTGCACGGAATGAAAAACTGTTTTTT. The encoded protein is CASSPTARNEKLFF.

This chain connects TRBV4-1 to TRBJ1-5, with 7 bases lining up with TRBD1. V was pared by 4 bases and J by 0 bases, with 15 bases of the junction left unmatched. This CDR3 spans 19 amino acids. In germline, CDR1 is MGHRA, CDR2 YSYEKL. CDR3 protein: CASSPNLGQNHHSNQPQHF. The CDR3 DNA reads TGCGCCAGCAGCCCTAACTTGGGACAGAATCATCATAGCAATCAGCCCCAGCATTTT.

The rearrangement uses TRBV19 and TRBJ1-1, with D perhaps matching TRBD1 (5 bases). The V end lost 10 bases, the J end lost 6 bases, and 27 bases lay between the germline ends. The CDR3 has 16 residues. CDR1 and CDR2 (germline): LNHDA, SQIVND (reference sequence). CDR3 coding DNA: TGTGCCACTACCCGCCAGGGCGGACTCCAGCTTGCTGAAGCTTTCTTT. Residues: CATTRQGGLQLAEAFF.

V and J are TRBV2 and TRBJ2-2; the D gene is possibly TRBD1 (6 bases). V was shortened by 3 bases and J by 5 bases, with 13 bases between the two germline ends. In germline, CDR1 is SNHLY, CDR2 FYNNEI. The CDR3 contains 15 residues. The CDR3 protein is CASSDVRGSTGELFF. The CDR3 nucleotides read TGTGCCAGCAGTGACGTCAGGGGCAGTACCGGGGAGCTGTTTTTT.

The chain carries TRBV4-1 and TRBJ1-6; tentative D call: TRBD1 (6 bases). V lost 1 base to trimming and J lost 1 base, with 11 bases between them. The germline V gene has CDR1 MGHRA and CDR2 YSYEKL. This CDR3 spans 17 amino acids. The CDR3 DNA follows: TGCGCCAGCAGCCAAGGACAGGCGAGGTCCTATAATTCACCCCTCCACTTT. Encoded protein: CASSQGQARSYNSPLHF.

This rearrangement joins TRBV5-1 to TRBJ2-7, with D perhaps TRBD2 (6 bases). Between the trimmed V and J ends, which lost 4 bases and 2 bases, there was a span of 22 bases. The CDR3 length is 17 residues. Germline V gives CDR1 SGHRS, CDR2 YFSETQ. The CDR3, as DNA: TGCGCCAGCAGCCCATACTCCGGGGTAGCGGACCCCTACGAGCAGTACTTC. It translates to CASSPYSGVADPYEQYF. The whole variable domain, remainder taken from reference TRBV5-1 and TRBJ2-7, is KAGVTQTPRYLIKTRGQQVTLSCSPISGHRSVSWYQQTPGQGLQFLFEYFSETQRNKGNFPGRFSGRQFSNSRSEMNVSTLELGDSALYLCASSPYSGVADPYEQYFGPGTRLTVT.

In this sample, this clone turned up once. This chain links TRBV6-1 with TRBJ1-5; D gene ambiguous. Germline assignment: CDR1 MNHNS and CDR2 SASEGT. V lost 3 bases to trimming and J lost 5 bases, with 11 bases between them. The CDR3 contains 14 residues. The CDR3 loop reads CASSELTRYQPQHF. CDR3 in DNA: TGTGCCAGCAGTGAGTTAACTCGATATCAGCCCCAGCATTTT.

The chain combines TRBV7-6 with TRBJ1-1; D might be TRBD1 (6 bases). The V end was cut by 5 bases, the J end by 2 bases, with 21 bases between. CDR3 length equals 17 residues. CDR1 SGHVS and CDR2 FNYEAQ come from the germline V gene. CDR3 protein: CASSPYVAPDSNTEAFF. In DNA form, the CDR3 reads TGTGCCAGCAGCCCCTATGTTGCCCCGGACAGCAACACTGAAGCTTTCTTT.

CDR3 nucleotides: TGTGCCTGGAGGATGGGGGGGGCCAACGTCCTGACTTTC. Protein product: CAWRMGGANVLTF. V gene TRBV30 combines with J gene TRBJ2-6; the D is unclear. The CDR3 runs to 13 residues. Germline V lookup: CDR1 GTSNPN, CDR2 SVGIG (reference sequence). Trimming took off 3 bases at V and 4 bases at J, with 7 bases between the two ends.

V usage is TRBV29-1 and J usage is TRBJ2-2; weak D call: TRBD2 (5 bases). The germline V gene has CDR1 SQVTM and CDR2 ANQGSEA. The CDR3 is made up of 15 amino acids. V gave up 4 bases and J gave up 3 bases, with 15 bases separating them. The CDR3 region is CSVGSGRADTGELFF. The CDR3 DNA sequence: TGCAGCGTTGGAAGCGGACGAGCCGACACCGGGGAGCTGTTTTTT.

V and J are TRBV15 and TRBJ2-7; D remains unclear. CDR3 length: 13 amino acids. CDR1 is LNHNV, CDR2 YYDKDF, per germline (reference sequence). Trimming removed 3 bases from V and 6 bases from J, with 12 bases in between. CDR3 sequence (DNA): TGTGCCACCAGCAGGAGCAGAAGTTCCGAGCAGTACTTC. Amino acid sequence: CATSRSRSSEQYF.

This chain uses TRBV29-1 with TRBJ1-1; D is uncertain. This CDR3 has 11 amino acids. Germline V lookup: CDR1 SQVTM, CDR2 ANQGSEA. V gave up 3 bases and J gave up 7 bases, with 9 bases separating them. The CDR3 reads CSVDYGYEAFF. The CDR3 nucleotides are TGCAGCGTTGATTATGGCTATGAAGCTTTCTTT.

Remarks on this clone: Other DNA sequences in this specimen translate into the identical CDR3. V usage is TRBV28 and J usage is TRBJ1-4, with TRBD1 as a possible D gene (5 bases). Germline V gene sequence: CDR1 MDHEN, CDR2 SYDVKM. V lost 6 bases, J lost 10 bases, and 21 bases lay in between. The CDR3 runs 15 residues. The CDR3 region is CASSHNTAGQGKLFF. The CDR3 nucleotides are TGTGCCAGCAGCCACAATACAGCTGGGCAGGGAAAACTGTTTTTT.

CDR3 loop: CASGRGWTPYYEQYF. In DNA, the CDR3 is TGCGCCAGCGGACGCGGCTGGACTCCTTACTACGAGCAGTACTTC. This chain connects TRBV23-1 to TRBJ2-7; weak D call: TRBD2 (5 bases). TRBV23-1 falls under the ORF class, with uncertain function. V shed 8 bases and J shed 3 bases, with 20 bases lying between them. This CDR3 is 15 amino acids long.

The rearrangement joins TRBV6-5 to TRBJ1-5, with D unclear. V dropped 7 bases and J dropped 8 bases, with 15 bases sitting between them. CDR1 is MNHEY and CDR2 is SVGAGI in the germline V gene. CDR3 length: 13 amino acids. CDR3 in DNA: TGTGCCAGCACCACACTGCTGCGGAAGCCCCAGCATTTT. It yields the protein CASTTLLRKPQHF.

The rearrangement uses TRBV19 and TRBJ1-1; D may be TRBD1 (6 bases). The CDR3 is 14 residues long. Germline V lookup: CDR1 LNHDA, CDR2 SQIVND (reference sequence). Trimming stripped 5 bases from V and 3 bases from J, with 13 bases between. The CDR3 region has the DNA TGTGCCAGTAGTGCACAGGGAGGAGACACTGAAGCTTTCTTT. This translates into CASSAQGGDTEAFF.

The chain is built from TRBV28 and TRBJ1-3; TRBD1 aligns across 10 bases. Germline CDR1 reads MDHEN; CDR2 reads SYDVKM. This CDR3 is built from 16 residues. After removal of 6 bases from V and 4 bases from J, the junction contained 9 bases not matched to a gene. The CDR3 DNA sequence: TGTGCCAGCAGGCGGGGGGACAGGGGATCAGGAAACACCATATATTTT. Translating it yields CASRRGDRGSGNTIYF.

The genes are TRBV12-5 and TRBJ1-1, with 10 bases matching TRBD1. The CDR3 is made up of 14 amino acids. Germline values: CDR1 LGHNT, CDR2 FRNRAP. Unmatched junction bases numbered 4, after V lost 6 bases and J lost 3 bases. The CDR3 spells CASGGGQGDTEAFF. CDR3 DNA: TGTGCTAGTGGGGGCGGACAGGGGGACACTGAAGCTTTCTTT. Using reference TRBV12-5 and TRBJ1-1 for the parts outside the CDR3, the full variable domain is DARVTQTPRHKVTEMGQEVTMRCQPILGHNTVFWYRQTMMQGLELLAYFRNRAPLDDSGMPKDRFSAEMPDATLATLKIQPSEPRDSAVYFCASGGGQGDTEAFFGQGTRLTVV.

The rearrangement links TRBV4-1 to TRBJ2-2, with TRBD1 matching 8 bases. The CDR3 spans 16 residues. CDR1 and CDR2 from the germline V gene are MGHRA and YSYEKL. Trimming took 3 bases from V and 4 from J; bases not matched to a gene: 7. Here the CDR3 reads CASSQGGQGRTGELFF. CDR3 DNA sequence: TGCGCCAGCAGCCAGGGAGGACAGGGACGCACCGGGGAGCTGTTTTTT.

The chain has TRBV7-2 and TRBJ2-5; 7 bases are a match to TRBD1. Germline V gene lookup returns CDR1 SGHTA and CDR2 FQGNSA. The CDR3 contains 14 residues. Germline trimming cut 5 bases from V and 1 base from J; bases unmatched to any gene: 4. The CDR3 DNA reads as TGTGCCAGCAGCCTACGGGACAGCCAAGAGACCCAGTACTTC. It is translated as CASSLRDSQETQYF.

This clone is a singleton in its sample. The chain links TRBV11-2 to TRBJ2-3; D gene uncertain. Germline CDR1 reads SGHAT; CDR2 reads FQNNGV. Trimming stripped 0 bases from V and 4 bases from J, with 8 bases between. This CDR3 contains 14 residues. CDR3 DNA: TGTGCCAGCAGCTTAGATCAGTGGGCAGATACGCAGTATTTT. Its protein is CASSLDQWADTQYF.

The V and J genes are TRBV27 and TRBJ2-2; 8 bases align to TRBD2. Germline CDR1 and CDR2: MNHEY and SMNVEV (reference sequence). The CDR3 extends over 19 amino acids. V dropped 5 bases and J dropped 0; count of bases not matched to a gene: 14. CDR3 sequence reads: CASSIGRGGDFANTGELFF. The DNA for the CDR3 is TGTGCCAGCAGTATCGGACGGGGGGGGGATTTTGCGAACACCGGGGAGCTGTTTTTT.

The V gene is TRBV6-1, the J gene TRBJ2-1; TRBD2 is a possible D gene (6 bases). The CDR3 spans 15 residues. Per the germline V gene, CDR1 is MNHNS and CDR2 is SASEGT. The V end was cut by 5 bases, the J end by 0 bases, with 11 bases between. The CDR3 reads CASSPTSSSYNEQFF. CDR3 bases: TGTGCCAGCAGTCCGACTAGTAGCTCCTACAATGAGCAGTTCTTC.

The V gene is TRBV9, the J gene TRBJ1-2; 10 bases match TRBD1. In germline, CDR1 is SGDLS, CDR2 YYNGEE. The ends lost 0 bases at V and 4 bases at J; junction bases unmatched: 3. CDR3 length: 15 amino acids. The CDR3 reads CASSVAGQGGYGYTF. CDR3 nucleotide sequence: TGTGCCAGCAGCGTAGCCGGACAGGGGGGCTATGGCTACACCTTC.

CDR3 coding DNA: TGTGCCACCAGCAGGCTAGGTTACGAGCAGTACTTC. It yields the protein CATSRLGYEQYF. The J gene is TRBJ2-7, the V gene TRBV15; D is uncertain. Germline loops: CDR1 LNHNV, CDR2 YYDKDF (reference sequence). CDR3 length equals 12 residues. Trimming removed 3 bases at V and 4 bases at J, with 7 bases between.

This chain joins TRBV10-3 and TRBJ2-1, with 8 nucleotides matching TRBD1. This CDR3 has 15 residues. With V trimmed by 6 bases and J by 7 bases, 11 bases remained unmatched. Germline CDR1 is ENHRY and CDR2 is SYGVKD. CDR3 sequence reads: CAIRNDRGDGNEQFF. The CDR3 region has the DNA TGTGCCATCAGGAACGACAGGGGAGATGGAAATGAGCAGTTCTTC.

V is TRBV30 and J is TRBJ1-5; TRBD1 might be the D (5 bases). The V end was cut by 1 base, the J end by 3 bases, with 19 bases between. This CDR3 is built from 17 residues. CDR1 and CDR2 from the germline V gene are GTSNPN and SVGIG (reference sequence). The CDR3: CAWSAKPRQGFNQPQHF. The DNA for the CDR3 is TGTGCCTGGAGTGCCAAACCCCGGCAGGGATTCAATCAGCCCCAGCATTTT.

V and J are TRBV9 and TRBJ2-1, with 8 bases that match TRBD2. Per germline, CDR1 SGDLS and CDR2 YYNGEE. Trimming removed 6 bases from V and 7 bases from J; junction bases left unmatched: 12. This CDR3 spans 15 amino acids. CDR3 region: CASTRGGRTDNEQFF. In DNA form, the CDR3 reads TGTGCCAGCACTAGGGGCGGGAGGACCGATAATGAGCAGTTCTTC.

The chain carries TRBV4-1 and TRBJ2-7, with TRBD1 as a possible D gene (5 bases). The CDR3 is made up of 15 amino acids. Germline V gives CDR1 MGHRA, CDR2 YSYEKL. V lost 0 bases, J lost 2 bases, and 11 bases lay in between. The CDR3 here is CASSQDPTGTYEQYF. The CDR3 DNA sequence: TGCGCCAGCAGCCAAGATCCAACAGGTACCTACGAGCAGTACTTC.

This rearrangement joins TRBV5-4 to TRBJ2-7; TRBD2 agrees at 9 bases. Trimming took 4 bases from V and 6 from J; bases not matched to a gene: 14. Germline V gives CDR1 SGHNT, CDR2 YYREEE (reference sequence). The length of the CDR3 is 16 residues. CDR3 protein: CASSGSQTSGLSEQYF. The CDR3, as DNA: TGTGCCAGCAGCGGATCGCAGACTAGCGGACTGTCCGAGCAGTACTTC.

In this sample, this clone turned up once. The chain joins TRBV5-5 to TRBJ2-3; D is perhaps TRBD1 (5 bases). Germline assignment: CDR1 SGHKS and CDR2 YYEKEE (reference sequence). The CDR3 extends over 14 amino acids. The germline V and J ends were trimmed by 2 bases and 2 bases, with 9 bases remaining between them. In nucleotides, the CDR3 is TGTGCCAGCAGCTTAGGCAGGGACACAGATACGCAGTATTTT. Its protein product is CASSLGRDTDTQYF.

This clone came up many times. CDR3 amino acids: CASSPGLAQNEQFF. CDR3 DNA sequence: TGTGCCAGCAGCCCGGGACTAGCTCAAAATGAGCAGTTCTTC. The chain joins TRBV7-9 to TRBJ2-1; 9 bases are shared with TRBD2. The CDR3 loop spans 14 amino acids. Trimming removed 5 bases from V and 7 bases from J; junction bases left unmatched: 6. The germline gives CDR1 SEHNR, CDR2 FQNEAQ (reference sequence).